This T cell receptor (beta chain) was observed in a study of T cells in Graves' hyperthyroidism and ophthalmopathy. Trimming took off 6 bases at V and 0 bases at J, with 12 bases between the two ends. Germline loops: CDR1 DFQATT, CDR2 SNEGSKA (reference sequence). CDR3 length: 14 amino acids. Notes on the study in general: Ophthalmopathy stood apart from stable hyperthyroidism in a 13 V-J model. Researchers found most expanded thyroid clonotypes above 0.001 in blood as well.

What was amplified from RNA transcripts were TCR beta CDR3 regions. RT-PCR in the first round (using the HTBI primer set) targeted the TCR CDR3. TCRdb re-derived calls from the multiplex PCR reads in MiXCR, one entry per CDR3 protein. The data contain 500,000 to 800,000 distinct CDR3 sequences, roughly 45% of them seen just once; the ten biggest clones take up about 7.7%. Based on clinical symptoms, serum thyroxine and TRAb, thyroid ultrasound and orbital computed tomography, diagnoses were reached. A remark on this clonotype: The antigen remains unidentified.

The sample was peripheral blood or thyroid tissue (not recorded which). The sequence was collected from an adult man with Graves' disease, either hyperthyroidism or ophthalmopathy (not recorded which). The rearrangement uses TRBV20-1 and TRBJ1-3; the D is unclear. CDR3 loop: CSATETLSGNTIYF. The CDR3 DNA reads TGCAGTGCCACCGAGACCCTCTCTGGAAACACCATATATTTT.